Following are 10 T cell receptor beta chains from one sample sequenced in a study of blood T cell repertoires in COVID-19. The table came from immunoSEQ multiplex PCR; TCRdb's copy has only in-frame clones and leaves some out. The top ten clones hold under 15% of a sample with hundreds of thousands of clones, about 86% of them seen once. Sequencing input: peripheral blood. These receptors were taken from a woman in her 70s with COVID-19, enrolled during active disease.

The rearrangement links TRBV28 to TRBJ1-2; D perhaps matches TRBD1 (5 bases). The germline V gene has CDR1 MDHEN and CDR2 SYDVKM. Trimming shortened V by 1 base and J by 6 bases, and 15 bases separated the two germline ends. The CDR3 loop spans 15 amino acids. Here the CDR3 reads CASSLFSGSVDGYTF. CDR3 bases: TGTGCCAGCAGTTTATTTTCAGGGTCTGTCGATGGCTACACCTTC.

CDR3 in DNA: TGTGCCTGGGGGGCCGGGACTAGCGAGAATGAGCAGTTCTTC. Protein product: CAWGAGTSENEQFF. The chain combines TRBV30 with TRBJ2-1; TRBD2 agrees at 10 bases. In germline, CDR1 is GTSNPN, CDR2 SVGIG (reference sequence). The CDR3 runs 14 residues. The junction had 8 bases not matched to a gene; V was cut back by 5 bases and J by 7 bases.

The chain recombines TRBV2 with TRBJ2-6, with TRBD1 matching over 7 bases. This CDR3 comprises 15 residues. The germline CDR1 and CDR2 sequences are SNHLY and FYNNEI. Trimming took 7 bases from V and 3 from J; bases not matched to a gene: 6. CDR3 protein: CASKGAFGGANVLTF. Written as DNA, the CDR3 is TGTGCCAGCAAGGGGGCTTTTGGTGGGGCCAACGTCCTGACTTTC.

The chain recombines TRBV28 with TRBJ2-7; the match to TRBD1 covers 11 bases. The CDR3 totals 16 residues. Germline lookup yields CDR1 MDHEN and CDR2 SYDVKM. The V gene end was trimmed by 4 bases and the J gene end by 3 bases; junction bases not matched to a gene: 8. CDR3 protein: CASSYPWTGGGYEQYF. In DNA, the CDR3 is TGTGCCAGCAGTTACCCCTGGACAGGGGGCGGCTACGAGCAGTACTTC.

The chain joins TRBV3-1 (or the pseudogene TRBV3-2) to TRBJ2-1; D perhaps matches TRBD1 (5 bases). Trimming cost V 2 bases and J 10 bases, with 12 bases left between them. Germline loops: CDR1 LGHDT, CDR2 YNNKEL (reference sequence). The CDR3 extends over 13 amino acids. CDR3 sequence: CASSQQGFGEQFF. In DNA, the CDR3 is TGTGCCAGCAGCCAACAGGGTTTTGGGGAGCAGTTCTTC.

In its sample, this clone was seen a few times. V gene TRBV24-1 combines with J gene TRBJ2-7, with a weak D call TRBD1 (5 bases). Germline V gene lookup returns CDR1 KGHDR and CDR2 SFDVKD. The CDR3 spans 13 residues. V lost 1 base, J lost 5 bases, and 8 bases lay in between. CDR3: CATSDFEGDEQYF. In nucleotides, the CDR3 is TGTGCCACCAGTGATTTTGAAGGGGACGAGCAGTACTTC.

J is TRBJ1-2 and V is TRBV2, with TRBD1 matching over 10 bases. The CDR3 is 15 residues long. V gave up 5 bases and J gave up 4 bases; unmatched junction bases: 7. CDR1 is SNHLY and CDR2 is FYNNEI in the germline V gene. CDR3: CASSPRDRGLYGYTF. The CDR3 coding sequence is TGTGCCAGCAGTCCCCGGGACAGGGGTCTCTATGGCTACACCTTC.

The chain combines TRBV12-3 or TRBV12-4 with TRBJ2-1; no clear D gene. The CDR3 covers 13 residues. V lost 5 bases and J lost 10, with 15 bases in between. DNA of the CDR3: TGTGCCAGCAGTGCCCACTGGGCCCGGGAGCAGTTCTTC. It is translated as CASSAHWAREQFF.

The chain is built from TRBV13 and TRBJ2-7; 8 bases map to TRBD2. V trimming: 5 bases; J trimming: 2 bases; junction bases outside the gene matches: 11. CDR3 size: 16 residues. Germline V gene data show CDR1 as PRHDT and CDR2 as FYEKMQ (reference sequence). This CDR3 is CASSPAAGGETYEQYF. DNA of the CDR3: TGTGCCAGCAGCCCCGCCGCCGGGGGGGAGACCTACGAGCAGTACTTC. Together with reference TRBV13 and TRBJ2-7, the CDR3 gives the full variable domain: AAGVIQSPRHLIKEKRETATLKCYPIPRHDTVYWYQQGPGQDPQFLISFYEKMQSDKGSIPDRFSAQQFSDYHSELNMSSLELGDSALYFCASSPAAGGETYEQYFGPGTRLTVT.

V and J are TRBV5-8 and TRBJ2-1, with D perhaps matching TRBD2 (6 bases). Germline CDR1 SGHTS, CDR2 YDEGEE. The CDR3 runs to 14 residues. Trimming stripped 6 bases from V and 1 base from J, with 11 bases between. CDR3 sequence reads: CASTPGLSYNEQFF. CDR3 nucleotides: TGTGCCAGCACCCCGGGACTTTCCTACAATGAGCAGTTCTTC.